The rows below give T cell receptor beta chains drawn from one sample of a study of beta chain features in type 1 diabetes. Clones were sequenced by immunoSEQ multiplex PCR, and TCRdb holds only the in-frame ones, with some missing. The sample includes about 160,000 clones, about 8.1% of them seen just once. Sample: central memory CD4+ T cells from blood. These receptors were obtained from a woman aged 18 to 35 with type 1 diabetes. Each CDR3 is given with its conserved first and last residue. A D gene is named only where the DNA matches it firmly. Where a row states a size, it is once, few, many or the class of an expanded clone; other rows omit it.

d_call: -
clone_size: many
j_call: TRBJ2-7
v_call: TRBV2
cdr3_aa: CASSEVQGYEQYF
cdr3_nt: TGTGCCAGCAGTGAGGTTCAGGGCTACGAGCAGTACTTC

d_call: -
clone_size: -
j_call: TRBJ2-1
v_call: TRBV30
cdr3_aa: CAWSVGESSYNEQFF
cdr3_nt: TGTGCCTGGAGTGTAGGAGAAAGCTCCTACAATGAGCAGTTCTTC

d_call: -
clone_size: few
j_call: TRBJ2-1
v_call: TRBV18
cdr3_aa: CASSPPRNSDEQFF
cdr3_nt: TGTGCCAGCTCACCACCGAGAAACTCCGATGAGCAGTTCTTC

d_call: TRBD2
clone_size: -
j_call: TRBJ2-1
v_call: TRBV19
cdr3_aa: CASRTTSRSYNEQFF
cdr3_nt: TGTGCCAGTAGGACGACTAGCCGCTCCTACAATGAGCAGTTCTTC

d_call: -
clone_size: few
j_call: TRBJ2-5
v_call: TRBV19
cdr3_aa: CASSSTGQETQYF
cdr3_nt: TGTGCCAGTAGTTCCACAGGCCAAGAGACCCAGTACTTC

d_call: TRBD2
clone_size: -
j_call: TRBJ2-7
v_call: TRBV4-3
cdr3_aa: CASSYMTSSGYEQYF
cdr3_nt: TGCGCCAGCAGCTACATGACTAGCTCAGGGTACGAGCAGTACTTC

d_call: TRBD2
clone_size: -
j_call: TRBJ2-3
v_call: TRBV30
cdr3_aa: CAWSAGLEVGTQYF
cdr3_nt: TGTGCCTGGAGTGCGGGACTAGAAGTGGGTACGCAGTATTTT

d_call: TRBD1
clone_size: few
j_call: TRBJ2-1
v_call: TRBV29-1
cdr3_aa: CSGDRGFNEQFF
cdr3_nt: TGCAGCGGGGACAGGGGGTTCAATGAGCAGTTCTTC

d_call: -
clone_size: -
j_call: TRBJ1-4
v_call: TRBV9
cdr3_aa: CASSGGATNEKLFF
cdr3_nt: TGTGCCAGCAGCGGCGGTGCAACTAATGAAAAACTGTTTTTT

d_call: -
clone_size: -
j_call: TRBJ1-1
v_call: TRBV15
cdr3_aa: CATTWGMNTEAFF
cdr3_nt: TGTGCCACGACGTGGGGCATGAACACTGAAGCTTTCTTT

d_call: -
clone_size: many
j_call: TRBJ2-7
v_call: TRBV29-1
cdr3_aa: CSVTLATYEQYF
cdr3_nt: TGCAGCGTTACACTAGCTACCTACGAGCAGTACTTC

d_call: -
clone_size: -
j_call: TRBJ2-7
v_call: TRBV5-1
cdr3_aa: CASSSVGGGPYEQYF
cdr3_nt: TGCGCCAGCAGCTCCGTGGGAGGCGGGCCCTACGAGCAGTACTTC

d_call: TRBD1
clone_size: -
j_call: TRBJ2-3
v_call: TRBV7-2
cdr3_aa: CASSLGTGLDTQYF
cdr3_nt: TGTGCCAGCAGCTTAGGGACAGGACTGGATACGCAGTATTTT

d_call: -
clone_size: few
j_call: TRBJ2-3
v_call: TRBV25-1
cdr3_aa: CASSEDKTGGGTDTQYF
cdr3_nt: TGTGCCAGCAGTGAAGATAAAACAGGGGGGGGCACAGATACGCAGTATTTT

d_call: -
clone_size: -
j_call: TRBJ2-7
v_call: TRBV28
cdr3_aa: CASSLTGSSYEQYF
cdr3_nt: TGTGCCAGCAGTTTAACCGGGTCCTCCTACGAGCAGTACTTC

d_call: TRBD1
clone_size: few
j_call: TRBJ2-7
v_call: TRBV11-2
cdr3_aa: CASSFGTGTYEQYF
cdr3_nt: TGTGCCAGCAGCTTCGGGACAGGCACCTACGAGCAGTACTTC

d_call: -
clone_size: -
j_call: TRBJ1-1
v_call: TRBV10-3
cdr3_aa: CATGLSDAEAFF
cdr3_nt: TGTGCCACTGGACTTAGTGACGCTGAAGCTTTCTTT

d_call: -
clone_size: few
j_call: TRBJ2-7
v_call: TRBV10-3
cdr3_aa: CAISEQLGDSYEQYF
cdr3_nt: TGTGCCATCAGTGAACAGTTGGGTGACTCCTACGAGCAGTACTTC

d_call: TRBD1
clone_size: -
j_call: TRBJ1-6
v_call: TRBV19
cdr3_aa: CASSSRDRSSYNSPLHF
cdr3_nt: TGTGCCAGTAGTAGCCGGGACAGGAGCTCCTATAATTCACCCCTCCACTTT

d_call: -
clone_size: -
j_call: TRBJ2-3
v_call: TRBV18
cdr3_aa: CASSPYVGASTDTQYF
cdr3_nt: TGTGCCAGCTCACCATACGTCGGTGCTAGCACAGATACGCAGTATTTT

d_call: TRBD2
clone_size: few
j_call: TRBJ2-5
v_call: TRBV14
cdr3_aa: CASSPGLAWETQYF
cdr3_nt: TGTGCCAGCAGCCCGGGACTAGCCTGGGAGACCCAGTACTTC

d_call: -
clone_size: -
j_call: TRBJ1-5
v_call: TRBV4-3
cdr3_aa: CASSQDFGGEQPQHF
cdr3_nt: TGCGCCAGCAGCCAAGATTTCGGGGGAGAGCAGCCCCAGCATTTT

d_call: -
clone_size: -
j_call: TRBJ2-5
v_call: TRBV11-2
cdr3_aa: CASSYRTQETQYF
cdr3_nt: TGTGCCAGCAGCTACAGGACACAAGAGACCCAGTACTTC

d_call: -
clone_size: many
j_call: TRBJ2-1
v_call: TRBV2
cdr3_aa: CASSEGQYNEQFF
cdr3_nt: TGTGCCAGCAGTGAAGGACAATACAATGAGCAGTTCTTC

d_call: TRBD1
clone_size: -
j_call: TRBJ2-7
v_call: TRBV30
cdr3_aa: CAWAQDRDKQYF
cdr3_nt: TGTGCCTGGGCCCAGGACAGGGACAAGCAGTACTTC

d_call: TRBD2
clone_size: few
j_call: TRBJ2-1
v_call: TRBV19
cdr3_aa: CASQRGGSSYNEQFF
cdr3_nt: TGTGCCAGCCAACGGGGCGGGAGCTCCTACAATGAGCAGTTCTTC

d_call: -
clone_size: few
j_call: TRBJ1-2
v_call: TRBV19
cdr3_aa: CASSDGSANYGYTF
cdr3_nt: TGTGCCAGTAGTGACGGGTCTGCGAACTATGGCTACACCTTC

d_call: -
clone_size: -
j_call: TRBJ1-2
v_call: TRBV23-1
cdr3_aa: CASSRAYTNYGYTF
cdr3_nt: TGCGCCAGCAGTCGAGCCTATACTAACTATGGCTACACCTTC

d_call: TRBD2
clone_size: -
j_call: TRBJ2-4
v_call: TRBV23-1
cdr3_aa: CASTSAGTSGRLAKNIQYF
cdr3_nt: TGCGCCAGCACTTCCGCCGGGACTAGCGGGAGGCTAGCCAAAAACATTCAGTACTTC

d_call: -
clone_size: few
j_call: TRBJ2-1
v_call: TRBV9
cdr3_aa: CASSPRGSGSYNEQFF
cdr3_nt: TGTGCCAGCAGCCCCCGGGGTAGCGGCTCCTACAATGAGCAGTTCTTC

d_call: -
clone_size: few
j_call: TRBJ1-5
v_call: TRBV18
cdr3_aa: CASSNDRNQPQHF
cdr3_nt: TGTGCCAGCTCAAACGACAGGAATCAGCCCCAGCATTTT

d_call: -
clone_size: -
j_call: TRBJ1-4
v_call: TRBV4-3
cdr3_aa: CASSPLAGNEKLFF
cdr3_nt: TGCGCCAGCAGCCCACTAGCGGGTAATGAAAAACTGTTTTTT